What follows are 22 T cell receptor beta chains derived from one specimen sequenced in a study of Ad26.COV2.S vaccination and SARS-CoV-2 variants. Data came from immunoSEQ multiplex PCR; TCRdb stores just in-frame clones and leaves some out. The sample holds a few hundred thousand clones, over 80% seen once. Treatment specified: some 20 received Ad26.COV2.S at low or high dose, single or two shots; roughly 5 received placebo; per-sample allocation not given. The samples date from day 63 after the first vaccine or placebo injection. Sequenced here: peripheral blood, sampled in a trial of Ad26.COV2.S vaccine versus placebo. The receptor set was obtained from a person between 18 and 65 years old who received the Ad26.COV2.S COVID-19 vaccine or a placebo.

This chain joins TRBV5-6 and TRBJ2-7; 7 bases map to TRBD2. With V trimmed by 3 bases and J by 3 bases, 6 bases remained unmatched. The germline gives CDR1 SGHDT, CDR2 YYEEEE. This CDR3 has 14 residues. The chain's CDR3 is CASSWGTSDYEQYF. The CDR3 region has the DNA TGTGCCAGCAGCTGGGGAACTAGCGACTACGAGCAGTACTTC.

This chain joins TRBV4-1 and TRBJ1-4, with D unresolved. From germline, CDR1 is MGHRA and CDR2 YSYEKL. The CDR3 sequence is 14 residues long. The germline V and J ends were trimmed by 1 base and 12 bases, with 15 bases remaining between them. CDR3 protein: CASSQADFGMELFF. As DNA, the CDR3 is TGCGCCAGCAGCCAAGCCGACTTCGGTATGGAACTGTTTTTT.

The chain recombines TRBV3-1 (or the pseudogene TRBV3-2) with TRBJ1-1; D gene ambiguous. V was shortened by 1 base and J by 5 bases, with 11 bases between the two germline ends. CDR1 is LGHDT, CDR2 YNNKEL, per germline (reference sequence). This CDR3 is 14 amino acids long. The CDR3 sequence: CASSQVVCRTEAFF. CDR3 coding DNA: TGTGCCAGCAGCCAAGTTGTTTGTCGAACTGAAGCTTTCTTT.

A single count supports this clone. This chain links TRBV9 with TRBJ1-1, with 9 bases lining up with TRBD1. V was pared by 2 bases and J by 5 bases, with 7 bases of the junction left unmatched. The CDR3 covers 15 residues. Germline V gene sequence: CDR1 SGDLS, CDR2 YYNGEE. CDR3: CASSVGQGSNTEAFF. CDR3 nucleotide sequence: TGTGCCAGCAGCGTTGGACAGGGGTCTAATACTGAAGCTTTCTTT.

The V and J genes are TRBV6-5 and TRBJ1-3, with D uncertain. The CDR3 totals 13 residues. With 6 bases removed from V and 0 bases from J, the gap between germline ends came to 6 bases. Germline CDR1 MNHEY, CDR2 SVGAGI. Here the CDR3 DNA reads TGTGCCAGCAGATTGTACTCTGGAAACACCATATATTTT. It encodes CASRLYSGNTIYF.

V and J are TRBV7-8 and TRBJ1-6; the match to TRBD1 covers 8 bases. The CDR3 length is 16 residues. V lost 1 base, J lost 3 bases, and 2 bases stayed unmatched. The germline gives CDR1 SGHVS, CDR2 FQNEAQ. The CDR3 DNA reads TGTGCCAGCAGCTTAGTGGGACAGGTCTATAATTCACCCCTCCACTTT. This gives the protein CASSLVGQVYNSPLHF.

The V and J genes are TRBV10-2 and TRBJ2-3; a possible D gene is TRBD1 (6 bases). V was trimmed by 6 bases and J by 5 bases, leaving 9 bases between them. This CDR3 contains 12 residues. CDR1 and CDR2 (germline): WSHSY, SAAADI. CDR3 in DNA: TGCGCCAGCAGATTACAGGGAGATACGCAGTATTTT. The encoded protein is CASRLQGDTQYF.

The chain uses TRBV6-1 and TRBJ1-1; D is unresolved. The V and J ends lost 2 bases and 4 bases respectively, with 11 bases between them. The CDR3 runs 14 residues. Germline CDR1 MNHNS, CDR2 SASEGT. CDR3 region: CASSEPWGVTEAFF. The CDR3, as DNA: TGTGCCAGCAGTGAACCATGGGGAGTCACTGAAGCTTTCTTT.

This rearrangement joins TRBV6-2 or TRBV6-3 to TRBJ2-7; a weak D match, TRBD1 (5 bases). V was cut by 2 bases and J by 0 bases, with 14 bases left in between. From germline, CDR1 is MNHEY and CDR2 SVGEGT. The CDR3 loop spans 16 amino acids. The CDR3 is CASSYPQGASSYEQYF. The CDR3 DNA is TGTGCCAGCAGTTACCCTCAGGGCGCCAGCTCCTACGAGCAGTACTTC.

This clone was detected only once. This rearrangement joins TRBV24-1 to TRBJ1-6; D perhaps matches TRBD1 (5 bases). V was cut by 6 bases and J by 8 bases, with 10 bases left in between. Germline values: CDR1 KGHDR, CDR2 SFDVKD. This CDR3 is built from 13 residues. The CDR3 sequence: CATSSGPYSPLHF. The CDR3 DNA is TGTGCCACCAGTTCAGGGCCTTATTCACCCCTCCACTTT.

The chain employs TRBV6-1 and TRBJ1-1; no reliable D call. Germline values: CDR1 MNHNS, CDR2 SASEGT. Between the trimmed V and J ends, which lost 1 base and 0 bases, there was a span of 12 bases. The CDR3 runs 16 residues. CDR3 bases: TGTGCCAGCAGTGAAGAACTAGCAGCTATGAACACTGAAGCTTTCTTT. Amino acids: CASSEELAAMNTEAFF.

The chain links TRBV30 to TRBJ2-2, with unresolved D. V was cut by 4 bases and J by 1 base, with 7 bases left in between. There are 13 residues in the CDR3. Germline-derived CDR1 and CDR2 are GTSNPN and SVGIG (reference sequence). Here the CDR3 reads CAWNYQNTGELFF. The CDR3 DNA reads as TGTGCCTGGAACTACCAGAACACCGGGGAGCTGTTTTTT.

This clone appeared once. This rearrangement joins TRBV19 to TRBJ1-3; the D gene is possibly TRBD1 (5 bases). V lost 5 bases and J lost 0, with 17 bases in between. Per germline, CDR1 LNHDA and CDR2 SQIVND (reference sequence). CDR3 length: 17 amino acids. The CDR3 here is CASSLNGGASSGNTIYF. The CDR3 DNA sequence: TGTGCCAGTAGTCTCAACGGAGGGGCGAGCTCTGGAAACACCATATATTTT. Using reference TRBV19 and TRBJ1-3 for the parts outside the CDR3, the full variable domain is DGGITQSPKYLFRKEGQNVTLSCEQNLNHDAMYWYRQDPGQGLRLIYYSQIVNDFQKGDIAEGYSVSREKKESFPLTVTSAQKNPTAFYLCASSLNGGASSGNTIYFGEGSWLTVV.

This rearrangement joins TRBV6-2 or TRBV6-3 to TRBJ2-7; TRBD2 aligns across 8 bases. The CDR3 has 16 residues. Germline V gene sequence: CDR1 MNHEY, CDR2 SVGEGT. V lost 6 bases to trimming and J lost 5 bases; unmatched junction nucleotides: 15. CDR3 region: CASSLHRVAGSDEQYF. The CDR3 DNA reads TGTGCCAGCAGCCTACATAGGGTAGCGGGGAGCGACGAGCAGTACTTC.

The chain links TRBV7-9 to TRBJ2-5; TRBD1 agrees at 7 bases. Germline V gene sequence: CDR1 SEHNR, CDR2 FQNEAQ (reference sequence). Germline trimming cut 4 bases from V and 4 bases from J; bases unmatched to any gene: 9. This CDR3 contains 15 residues. The CDR3 nucleotides read TGTGCCAGCAGCTGGTGGGGAACAGGGGCAGAGACCCAGTACTTC. Encoded protein: CASSWWGTGAETQYF.

This chain connects TRBV9 to TRBJ2-7; 7 nucleotides align to TRBD1. The CDR3 sequence is 14 residues long. With 0 bases clipped from V and 2 bases from J, the junction kept 2 bases outside the gene matches. CDR1 SGDLS and CDR2 YYNGEE come from the germline V gene. The CDR3 DNA reads as TGTGCCAGCAGCGTAGAGACAGGGACCTACGAGCAGTACTTC. It specifies CASSVETGTYEQYF. The full variable domain, rest sourced from reference TRBV9 and TRBJ2-7, is DSGVTQTPKHLITATGQRVTLRCSPRSGDLSVYWYQQSLDQGLQFLIQYYNGEERAKGNILERFSAQQFPDLHSELNLSSLELGDSALYFCASSVETGTYEQYFGPGTRLTVT.

The J gene is TRBJ1-1, the V gene TRBV25-1; no clear D. Germline V CDR1 and CDR2: MGHDK, SYGVNS. V lost 3 bases and J 0 bases, leaving 8 bases between the germline ends. This CDR3 has 14 amino acids. The CDR3 region has the DNA TGTGCCAGCAGTGACGTCCGACTGAACACTGAAGCTTTCTTT. Protein: CASSDVRLNTEAFF.

V gene TRBV7-8 combines with J gene TRBJ2-1; unclear D gene. The germline V gene has CDR1 SGHVS and CDR2 FQNEAQ. The length of the CDR3 is 14 residues. V lost 5 bases, J lost 0 bases, and 8 bases lay in between. The DNA for the CDR3 is TGTGCCAGCAGCCCCCACAGCTCCTACAATGAGCAGTTCTTC. Translating gives CASSPHSSYNEQFF.

This chain connects TRBV11-2 to TRBJ1-2; no clear D. Trimming shortened V by 1 base and J by 1 base, and 13 bases separated the two germline ends. CDR1 and CDR2 from the germline V gene are SGHAT and FQNNGV. The CDR3 is 16 amino acids. In DNA, the CDR3 is TGTGCCAGCAGCTTAGCTCGAGGCGTCATTAACTATGGCTACACCTTC. It codes for CASSLARGVINYGYTF.

This clone was found a few times. Additional DNA sequences in this sample encode the identical CDR3. The chain combines TRBV20-1 with TRBJ1-1; D is ambiguous. V was pared by 3 bases and J by 1 base, with 3 bases between. Germline-derived CDR1 and CDR2 are DFQATT and SNEGSKA (reference sequence). This CDR3 contains 11 residues. As DNA, the CDR3 is TGCAGTGCTAGGGGGAACACTGAAGCTTTCTTT. This translates into CSARGNTEAFF.

The rearrangement links TRBV28 to TRBJ1-4; 7 positions match TRBD1. The CDR3 consists of 16 residues. Germline loops: CDR1 MDHEN, CDR2 SYDVKM. The V segment lost 2 bases and the J segment 1 base; nucleotides outside the gene matches: 4. CDR3 DNA sequence: TGTGCCAGCAGTTTAAAAACAGGGGTAACTAATGAAAAACTGTTTTTT. Its protein product is CASSLKTGVTNEKLFF.

The chain has TRBV24-1 and TRBJ2-1, with D maybe TRBD2 (5 bases). V dropped 3 bases and J dropped 5 bases, with 19 bases sitting between them. There are 17 residues in the CDR3. Germline CDR1 KGHDR, CDR2 SFDVKD. The CDR3 loop is CATSDPGLFGRHNEQFF. CDR3 sequence (DNA): TGTGCCACCAGTGATCCAGGACTCTTTGGGCGTCACAATGAGCAGTTCTTC.